This T cell receptor (beta chain) was captured in a study of blood T cell repertoires in COVID-19. Study-wide context: The samples span acute and convalescent COVID-19 from the United States, Italy and Spain.

In the authors' workflow: Reference gene primer amplification in the assay estimated nucleated cell counts. This table comes from immunoSEQ multiplex PCR, and its TCRdb copy is limited to in-frame clones, with some not included. V, J and clone size derive from that table, while D and trimming were established from the DNA sequence. The sample consists of 200,000 to 250,000 clones, around 87% of them appearing once. This clone was observed once. Germline V gives CDR1 SGDLS, CDR2 YYNGEE. The CDR3 length is 19 residues. V gave up 4 bases and J gave up 2 bases; unmatched junction bases: 19. Sequences were obtained from peripheral blood. The J gene is TRBJ2-5, the V gene TRBV9; 8 bases line up with TRBD2. The sequence was collected from a woman in her twenties or thirties who had recovered from COVID-19. The DNA for the CDR3 is TGTGCCAGCAGCCCAAAAGGACTAGCCCTCGAGTCGGCTCAAGAGACCCAGTACTTC. Its protein product is CASSPKGLALESAQETQYF.